Presented here are 23 T cell receptor beta chains from one specimen sequenced in a study of spatial heterogeneity in lung cancer. Each CDR3 protein is one row after TCRdb ran MiXCR on the 5' RACE reads. Among 95,000 to 130,000 distinct CDR3 sequences listed, more than 10% were seen once. The time point denotes: blood at routine non-recurrence follow-up after resection. Whole RNA obtained from tumor, nontumor lung or frozen PBMC underwent sequencing without sorting. Sequencing was performed on PBMCs, taken at follow-up. These receptors came from a male donor with early-stage non-small cell lung cancer.

This clonotype has a count of ten or more. The chain has TRBV9 and TRBJ2-7, with TRBD2 as a possible D gene (6 bases). The V end was cut by 0 bases, the J end by 2 bases, with 12 bases between. The CDR3 contains 15 residues. Germline CDR1 reads SGDLS; CDR2 reads YYNGEE. The chain's CDR3 is CASSVGGDSTYEQYF. CDR3 nucleotide sequence: TGTGCCAGCAGCGTAGGAGGGGACTCCACCTACGAGCAGTACTTC.

CDR3 sequence reads: CATTNRGKNTEAFF. The CDR3 DNA follows: TGTGCCACCACGAACAGAGGAAAGAACACTGAAGCTTTCTTT. The chain joins TRBV10-3 to TRBJ1-1; D is unclear. Germline CDR1 is ENHRY and CDR2 is SYGVKD. The CDR3 is made up of 14 amino acids. V lost 10 bases and J lost 1, with 16 bases in between.

The chain uses TRBV19 and TRBJ1-5, with unresolved D. Trimming took off 10 bases at V and 2 bases at J, with 9 bases between the two ends. This CDR3 is built from 12 residues. Germline V CDR1 and CDR2: LNHDA, SQIVND (reference sequence). CDR3: CATKDGNQPQHF. CDR3 coding DNA: TGTGCCACCAAGGATGGCAATCAGCCCCAGCATTTT.

The chain joins TRBV20-1 to TRBJ1-5; D is possibly TRBD1 (6 bases). The CDR3 has 14 residues. Trimming pared 1 base from V and 3 bases from J, leaving 10 bases between. The germline V gene encodes CDR1 DFQATT and CDR2 SNEGSKA (reference sequence). DNA of the CDR3: TGCAGTGCTAGAGCACAGGGACTCAATCAGCCCCAGCATTTT. Its translation is CSARAQGLNQPQHF.

There are many counts of this clonotype. The chain joins TRBV6-5 to TRBJ2-7; D unresolved. The CDR3 extends over 10 amino acids. CDR1 and CDR2 from the germline V gene are MNHEY and SVGAGI. V dropped 7 bases and J dropped 9 bases, with 10 bases sitting between them. The CDR3 sequence is CASTSGGQYF. The CDR3 region has the DNA TGTGCCAGCACGTCCGGTGGGCAGTACTTC.

This clonotype was seen ten or more times. The chain uses TRBV20-1 and TRBJ2-7; 9 bases agree with TRBD1. The germline gives CDR1 DFQATT, CDR2 SNEGSKA (reference sequence). Trimming took 5 bases from V and 3 from J; bases not matched to a gene: 2. This CDR3 has 12 residues. In DNA, the CDR3 is TGCAGTGCTCGACAGGGGGTCTACGAGCAGTACTTC. This gives the protein CSARQGVYEQYF.

The sample holds a few counts of this clonotype. The V and J genes are TRBV27 and TRBJ2-7; TRBD2 matches 8 bases. V was pared by 5 bases and J by 5 bases, with 8 bases of the junction left unmatched. Germline assignment: CDR1 MNHEY and CDR2 SMNVEV (reference sequence). This CDR3 spans 14 amino acids. The DNA of the CDR3 is TGTGCCAGCAGTCGACGGGGGGGCCGTGACGAGCAGTACTTC. It codes for CASSRRGGRDEQYF.

There are many counts of this clonotype. The chain carries TRBV28 and TRBJ1-5; TRBD1 might be the D (5 bases). Germline V gene lookup returns CDR1 MDHEN and CDR2 SYDVKM. Trimming took 6 bases from V and 3 from J, leaving 9 bases between them. This CDR3 comprises 13 residues. The CDR3 coding sequence is TGTGCCAGCAGAGTGACAGTCAATCAGCCCCAGCATTTT. Amino acids: CASRVTVNQPQHF. The full variable domain, completed using reference TRBV28 and TRBJ1-5, is DVKVTQSSRYLVKRTGEKVFLECVQDMDHENMFWYRQDPGLGLRLIYFSYDVKMKEKGDIPEGYSVSREKKERFSLILESASTNQTSMYLCASRVTVNQPQHFGDGTRLSIL.

The chain uses TRBV28 and TRBJ2-7; D is possibly TRBD1 (6 bases). Germline V gives CDR1 MDHEN, CDR2 SYDVKM. V was cut by 3 bases and J by 0 bases, with 12 bases left in between. The CDR3 runs to 15 residues. CDR3 bases: TGTGCCAGCAGTTTCTACAGGGCCTCCTCCTACGAGCAGTACTTC. Translating gives CASSFYRASSYEQYF.

This clonotype came up a few times. This rearrangement joins TRBV20-1 to TRBJ2-7; the D is unclear. The germline V gene has CDR1 DFQATT and CDR2 SNEGSKA (reference sequence). V lost 0 bases and J lost 6, with 15 bases in between. There are 14 residues in the CDR3. In DNA form, the CDR3 reads TGCAGTGCTAGAGATCGAGCAGCCGCTAGCGAGCAGTACTTC. Amino acid sequence: CSARDRAAASEQYF.

This clonotype was detected a few times. The chain couples TRBV7-8 to TRBJ2-4; tentative D call: TRBD2 (6 bases). The V end lost 4 bases, the J end lost 0 bases, and 16 bases lay between the germline ends. Per germline, CDR1 SGHVS and CDR2 FQNEAQ. The CDR3 consists of 17 residues. The CDR3 DNA follows: TGTGCCAGCAGCTCAACCGGGACTCTACTAGCCAAAAACATTCAGTACTTC. Translating gives CASSSTGTLLAKNIQYF.

J is TRBJ1-1 and V is TRBV6-5; perhaps TRBD1 as D (5 bases). The V gene lost 2 bases and the J gene lost 1 base, with 11 bases spanning the gap. The CDR3 contains 15 residues. Germline assignment: CDR1 MNHEY and CDR2 SVGAGI. The CDR3 reads CASSYGGAPNTEAFF. The CDR3 nucleotides are TGTGCCAGCAGTTACGGCGGGGCCCCGAACACTGAAGCTTTCTTT.

This clonotype was detected a few times. The chain links TRBV2 to TRBJ1-1, with a possible D match to TRBD1 (6 bases). This CDR3 contains 13 residues. Trimming removed 6 bases at V and 5 bases at J, with 13 bases between. Looked up from germline, CDR1 is SNHLY and CDR2 is FYNNEI. The CDR3 DNA sequence: TGTGCCAGCAGCAAGGACAGAGGTACTGAAGCTTTCTTT. Translating gives CASSKDRGTEAFF.

This clonotype showed up many times. The gene calls are TRBV20-1 and TRBJ1-1; no clear D gene. Germline CDR1 and CDR2: DFQATT and SNEGSKA (reference sequence). V was shortened by 5 bases and J by 2 bases, with 12 bases between the two germline ends. The CDR3 has 13 residues. DNA of the CDR3: TGCAGTGCTCTGAGGCAGATAAACACTGAAGCTTTCTTT. This codes for CSALRQINTEAFF.

CDR3 residues: CATSRAGGYQETQYF. DNA for the CDR3: TGTGCCACCAGTAGGGCGGGGGGTTACCAAGAGACCCAGTACTTC. V usage is TRBV24-1 and J usage is TRBJ2-5, with 8 nucleotides matching TRBD2. J was trimmed by 0 bases and V by 6 bases; bases with no gene match: 5. The germline V gene has CDR1 KGHDR and CDR2 SFDVKD. The CDR3 is 15 amino acids.

This clonotype has at least ten counts. The V gene is TRBV29-1, the J gene TRBJ1-2, with D perhaps matching TRBD1 (6 bases). The CDR3 runs to 13 residues. The V and J ends lost 7 bases and 3 bases respectively, with 15 bases between them. Germline CDR1 SQVTM, CDR2 ANQGSEA. In nucleotides, the CDR3 is TGCAGCGGTACACCAGGGGAGGACTATGGCTACACCTTC. Its translation is CSGTPGEDYGYTF.

This clonotype was observed a few times. The chain joins TRBV5-1 to TRBJ2-7, with D uncertain. In germline, CDR1 is SGHRS, CDR2 YFSETQ. The CDR3 is 14 residues long. With 4 bases removed from V and 2 bases from J, the gap between germline ends came to 13 bases. CDR3 in DNA: TGCGCCAGCAGCCGCCCGGACCCAACCTACGAGCAGTACTTC. Translating it yields CASSRPDPTYEQYF. Based on the CDR3 plus reference TRBV5-1 and TRBJ2-7, the full variable domain is KAGVTQTPRYLIKTRGQQVTLSCSPISGHRSVSWYQQTPGQGLQFLFEYFSETQRNKGNFPGRFSGRQFSNSRSEMNVSTLELGDSALYLCASSRPDPTYEQYFGPGTRLTVT.

This chain uses TRBV6-5 with TRBJ1-3; D is possibly TRBD1 (5 bases). V lost 6 bases and J 5 bases, leaving 14 bases between the germline ends. Germline CDR1 is MNHEY and CDR2 is SVGAGI. The CDR3 has 14 residues. CDR3 nucleotides: TGTGCCAGCAGCACGGGGCAAAGGAGAAACACCATATATTTT. Its protein is CASSTGQRRNTIYF.

The sample holds many counts of this clonotype. The chain links TRBV5-1 to TRBJ1-4, with 9 bases lining up with TRBD1. The CDR3 covers 16 residues. Trimming took 2 bases from V and 3 from J; bases not matched to a gene: 5. CDR1 SGHRS and CDR2 YFSETQ come from the germline V gene. The CDR3 coding sequence is TGCGCCAGCAGCTTCGGGACAGGGTCCCCTAATGAAAAACTGTTTTTT. Translated: CASSFGTGSPNEKLFF.

The chain couples TRBV5-1 to TRBJ2-3; 9 nucleotides align to TRBD2. Germline loops: CDR1 SGHRS, CDR2 YFSETQ. The ends lost 4 bases at V and 4 bases at J; junction bases unmatched: 4. CDR3 length equals 14 residues. CDR3 nucleotides: TGCGCCAGCAGCCTGGGGACTAGCTCAGATACGCAGTATTTT. It specifies CASSLGTSSDTQYF.

This clonotype was counted at least ten times. The rearrangement uses TRBV29-1 and TRBJ1-1; D is ambiguous. Looked up from germline, CDR1 is SQVTM and CDR2 is ANQGSEA. Trimming pared 8 bases from V and 0 bases from J, leaving 10 bases between. The CDR3 runs 12 residues. The CDR3 DNA sequence: TGCAGCATCCAAGGGTTGAACACTGAAGCTTTCTTT. Amino acid sequence: CSIQGLNTEAFF.

This clonotype has a handful of counts. The V gene is TRBV15, the J gene TRBJ1-5, with TRBD1 as a possible D gene (6 bases). The germline V gene encodes CDR1 LNHNV and CDR2 YYDKDF (reference sequence). The length of the CDR3 is 15 residues. Trimming removed 5 bases at V and 0 bases at J, with 11 bases between. CDR3 sequence (DNA): TGTGCCACCAGCCCAGGACAGTCTAGCAATCAGCCCCAGCATTTT. Protein product: CATSPGQSSNQPQHF. The variable domain in full, completed from reference TRBV15 and TRBJ1-5, reads DAMVIQNPRYQVTQFGKPVTLSCSQTLNHNVMYWYQQKSSQAPKLLFHYYDKDFNNEADTPDNFQSRRPNTSFCFLDIRSPGLGDTAMYLCATSPGQSSNQPQHFGDGTRLSIL.

A single count supports this clonotype. J is TRBJ2-2 and V is TRBV19; perhaps TRBD1 as D (6 bases). The CDR3 is 15 amino acids. Germline V gene lookup returns CDR1 LNHDA and CDR2 SQIVND (reference sequence). Trimming left V 5 bases short and J 1 base short, with 11 bases between. CDR3 nucleotide sequence: TGTGCCAGTAGTCTGCAGGGGCTGAACACCGGGGAGCTGTTTTTT. Its translation: CASSLQGLNTGELFF.